The entry below gives a single TCR beta chain sequence along with its context. Methods used by the authors: Amplification of reference gene primers provided the estimated nucleated cell counts. Using immunoSEQ multiplex PCR, the repertoire was profiled, and TCRdb retains in-frame clones only, with some absent. V and J calls plus clone size are reproduced from that table; the DNA served to infer D and trimming. The table lists over 150,000 clones, around 84% of them singletons. J lost 0 bases, V lost 8 bases, and 12 bases had no gene match. Germline loops: CDR1 GTSNPN, CDR2 SVGIG (reference sequence). The CDR3 sequence is 17 residues long. The sample originates from a study of blood T cell repertoires in COVID-19. Across the whole study: Samples representing acute and convalescent COVID-19 were sourced from the United States, Italy and Spain. From T cells, B-cell-depleted T cells, or PBMCs came the material, which was cDNA or gDNA.

The chain links TRBV30 to TRBJ2-3; 12 bases fit TRBD2. This clonotype was sampled from a middle-aged man with active or convalescent COVID-19. Sequencing was carried out using peripheral blood. The CDR3: CAGGSFGTSGSTDTQYF. The CDR3 DNA is TGTGCCGGAGGGTCGTTCGGGACTAGCGGGAGCACAGATACGCAGTATTTT. The full variable domain, in which reference TRBV30 and TRBJ2-3 provide the parts outside the CDR3, is SQTIHQWPATLVQPVGSPLSLECTVEGTSNPNLYWYRQAAGRGLQLLFYSVGIGQISSEVPQNLSASRPQDRQFILSSKKLLLSDSGFYLCAGGSFGTSGSTDTQYFGPGTRLTVL.